This T cell receptor (beta chain) was recovered during a study of cytomegalovirus exposure and HLA in healthy donors (dated by TCRdb to 2016 to 2017). For context, the study as a whole: An earlier analysis of 587 of the donors reported 276 Gb of sequence data and about 120 million unique TCR beta sequences obtained from about 180 million T cells. About 5 DR-DQ haplotypes were handled as single units for association and clustering, since linkage in the cohort was strong. In the later analysis, no new phenotypic data were used to find candidate immune exposures; instead, reliance was placed on TCR beta sequences and their occurrence across donors. HLA typing covered class I and class II loci at four-digit resolution. The study was designed to test whether signatures of past pathogen exposure could be identified by cataloging public T cell receptors. Across about 380 genotyped donors of the cohort, an average of about 250,000 unique TCR beta nucleotide sequences per donor were sequenced, and about a sixth of those sequences were non-productive. All discovery cohort repertoires had been generated using a single sequencing platform. A later analysis re-examined previously published TCR beta repertoires from 610 or so donors and added high-resolution HLA genotyping to investigate patterns of TCR occurrence. Along with the approximately 650-subject first cohort, a separate validation cohort of some 130 different subjects was used. High-throughput TCR immunosequencing, statistical association of individual TCRs with disease status, and machine learning were combined to predict cytomegalovirus infection status. Around 320 gigabases of sequencing data and roughly 90 million unique TCR sequences were included in an early release covering around 600 HLA-typed donors. The study profiled the T cell repertoires of 500 to 800 subjects by immunosequencing and related them to cytomegalovirus serostatus. In a later genetic analysis, genome-wide SNP genotypes for about 55% of the roughly 700 donors were used, and that subset was treated as a discovery cohort. The number of donors typed differed by locus, with roughly 629-640 for A, B, C, DRB1 and DQB1, over 500 for DQA1, some 570 for DPA1, and around 460 for DPB1. The genetic ancestry cluster associated with self-reported Caucasian donors included over 80% of the 300 to 400 genotyped donors. In an earlier analysis of 587 of the donors, high-throughput TCR beta sequencing was used to judge whether each TCR beta V gene segment behaved as functional or pseudogenic. Donor age, sex, ethnicity and CMV serostatus were compiled together with the repertoire data. Summary of the overall study and its limitations: In both the original and validation cohorts, the classifier was reported to diagnose cytomegalovirus status with high specificity and sensitivity. It was suggested by the authors that the approach could potentially be generalized to other disease states and immunological phenotypes. Immune exposure information for the cohort was limited to CMV serostatus. Most TCR sequences were seen in very few donors, while some public TCRs were found in many individuals. Presence/absence analyses assumed roughly uniform sequencing depth across donors, an assumption that may not hold. Some IMGT-functional V segments, including TRBV6-2 and TRBV6-3, could not be told apart with the 87-base-pair reads, so those segments were excluded. Linkage disequilibrium might explain the correlated functional status among segregating V segments, but an unknown experimental factor could not be ruled out. Several of the top co-occurrence clusters appeared to be linked to parvovirus B19, influenza, CMV and Epstein-Barr virus, according to a later analysis. The cohort was sequenced for TCR beta chains only, and without alpha or paired-chain data the features that could be detected were limited. The study listed 164 TCR beta chains as associated with cytomegalovirus. Broadly in line with IMGT annotations, most TCR beta V segments showed up in productive rearrangements about 90% or about 30% of the time in an earlier analysis of a few hundred of the donors. A later analysis found that TCR association rates varied across HLA loci, with DRB1 alleles showing the most associated TCRs and HLA-C alleles the fewest. HLA typing was unavailable for some donors at each locus, so association tests used only the typed subset. In a later analysis, most CMV-associated TCR beta chains were found to appear HLA-restricted, with HLA associations seemingly driven largely by CMV exposure. Because counts were too low, roughly 18 rarely observed V segments, including chromosome 9 orphons, were left out of the earlier analysis of about 500 of the donors. A later analysis found that HLA-associated TCR beta chains were more clonally expanded and had lower generation probabilities than equally common non-associated chains. Three of the identified cytomegalovirus-associated TCR beta chains were confirmed in vitro to be specific for cytomegalovirus antigens. In a later analysis, around 17,000 TCR beta sequences were associated with specific HLA alleles at a false discovery rate of 0.05. The sequencing pipeline was judged likely to have produced a cluster of highly shared sequence variants as a technical artifact. A further reported finding was that TCR beta sequences accurately predicted the HLA-A and HLA-B alleles for most subjects in the first cohort. V-gene and J-gene trimming of TCR beta chains was associated with a missense DCLRE1C variant in a later genetic analysis, and the association was replicated in an independent cohort. Strong co-occurrence of HLA alleles, especially DR and DQ, made assigning TCR associations to individual alleles difficult. In a later genetic analysis, fewer N-insertions in productive TCRs were reported among donors in an Asian-associated ancestry cluster than the 666-donor mean.

The cohort was made up of approximately 670 healthy bone marrow donors. At the time of sampling, every cohort member was nominally healthy, though immune exposures that went unrecorded were likely present. The donor was CMV seropositive and was included in the group of around 300 seropositive cohort members. A peripheral blood sample was provided by each donor, and peripheral blood mononuclear cells were used for TCR beta sequencing. The Qiagen DNeasy Blood Extraction Kit was used to extract genomic DNA from the blood cell samples. The library was obtained by the immunoSEQ multiplex PCR assay. For the multiplex PCR, a mixture combining 60 forward primers for TCR Vbeta segments and 13 reverse primers for TCR Jbeta segments was used. The CDR3 region of rearranged TCR beta genes was amplified from genomic DNA with a multiplex PCR assay. Amplified TCR beta libraries were sequenced as 87-base-pair reads on the Illumina HiSeq System. Per the authors' processing: Across the 666 repertoires, a later analysis counted approximately 75 million unique TCR beta chains, 8.5 million to 12 million of which were shared by at least two donors. Raw reads were error-corrected and collapsed into unique sequences with a nearest-neighbor algorithm that merged closely related sequences to remove PCR and sequencing errors. CDR3 sequences were aligned to IMGT reference sequences to assign V, D and J gene segments. For a sequence to be retained, a match of at least six nucleotides to both a V gene segment and a J gene segment was required. A rearrangement counted as productive if the CDR3 had no stop codons and remained in frame with V and J, and every other rearrangement counted as non-productive. Following IMGT convention, CDR3 was defined as the stretch from the second conserved V-encoded cysteine to the conserved J-encoded phenylalanine. Sequences without an unambiguous match to a single V gene segment were excluded from the earlier analysis of several hundred of the donors. In an earlier analysis of approximately 590 of the donors, a V segment was called functional when productive rearrangements were above 56.7%, and segregating when the standard deviation between donors exceeded 5%. A statistical classification framework was developed to diagnose cytomegalovirus status using the catalog of TCR beta chain sequences. In a later analysis, TCR nucleotide sequences were compared against IMGT/GENE-DB human TR gene sequences so that V and J genes could be assigned. The TCRdist pipeline was used in a later analysis to assign CDR3 sequences and most-parsimonious VDJ recombination scenarios. In a later analysis, each TCR beta chain was defined by its CDR3 amino acid sequence together with its V-gene family, and reads without a unique V-gene family were excluded. In a later analysis, nearly 600 highly shared, low-generation-probability nucleotide sequences were removed to address suspected cross-contamination and a sequencing artifact. For each public chain, a later analysis derived a clonal expansion index from normalized ranks of inferred template counts within each repertoire. In a later analysis, generation probabilities were computed with a VDJ recombination model fitted to out-of-frame rearrangements, and the resulting probabilities were checked against IGoR. In a later analysis, TCR-TCR, TCR-HLA and TCR-CMV co-occurrence was scored with hypergeometric tests, and a repertoire-size bias correction was applied to TCR pairs. In a later analysis, false discovery rates were estimated by permuting HLA or CMV assignments 20 times. In a later analysis, co-occurring TCRs were grouped using DBSCAN, with TCRdist sequence similarity added in when clustering inside HLA-allele-positive subsets. Repertoires with fewer than 30,000 or more than 120,000 public chains, plus five repertoires with anomalous nucleotide sharing, were excluded from co-occurrence clustering. Here the immuneACCESS table is served through TCRdb, limited to in-frame sequences with V and J called. Missing clones are a known gap in these copies; in checked studies unresolved V genes cover under half, and the rest lacks a known reason. V and J calls and clone size are those listed in that table; D and trimming were worked out from the DNA. The table for this sample lists approximately 130,000 clones; about two thirds of them were counted only once. The ten largest clones capture under 3% of the sample.

Turning to this clone: The target of this receptor is not known. Per-base quality was not reported, and no clone a single base away is much larger than it.

The CDR3 runs 16 residues from the cysteine to the phenylalanine. Left in the record is the CDR3 DNA by itself, 48 bases read in frame from the first base. CDR1 SNHLY and CDR2 FYNNEI were looked up in the germline V gene. V is shortened by 0 bases, J by 0 bases, and the region joining them spans 10 bases. The specimen sequenced was PBMCs. This receptor chain uses TRBV2 and TRBJ2-3; TRBD2 is a possible D gene, resting on 7 matching bases. The sequence came from a woman aged 55-69 years in good health and CMV-seropositive. At the DNA level, the sequence is TGTGCCAGCAGTGAAGCTGAGGGGGGGAGCACAGATACGCAGTATTTT. Its translation is CASSEAEGGSTDTQYF.